These T cell receptor beta chains were read from a single sample in a study of T cell responses to AZD1222 COVID-19 vaccine. Assay used: immunoSEQ multiplex PCR; TCRdb lists only in-frame clones, some missing. The data contain about 83,000 clones, 85% to 90% of them singletons. The starting material was peripheral blood, obtained on day 0 of MenACWY control vaccination. The receptors stem from an adult in good health. Both conserved end residues are part of each CDR3. A D gene is named only where the DNA matches it firmly. Clone size is stated in some rows and not others, as once, few, many or a class when expanded.

abundance	v_gene	j_gene	d_gene	CDR3aa	CDR3nt
.	TRBV7-9	TRBJ2-5	.	CASSPTSETQYF	TGTGCCAGCAGCCCAACCTCAGAGACCCAGTACTTC
.	TRBV24-1	TRBJ2-3	TRBD1	CASQTTPGQGAEDTQYF	TGTGCCTCCCAAACGACTCCGGGACAGGGGGCTGAAGATACGCAGTATTTT
.	TRBV7-9	TRBJ2-7	TRBD1	CASSPPGQISYEQYF	TGTGCCAGCAGCCCGCCGGGACAGATTTCCTACGAGCAGTACTTC
.	TRBV28	TRBJ1-1	.	CASSFRRVGRGTGEAFF	TGTGCCAGCAGTTTTCGGAGGGTGGGGAGGGGAACGGGTGAAGCTTTCTTT
.	TRBV7-9	TRBJ2-7	.	CASSLEGWSNRHEQYF	TGTGCCAGCAGCTTAGAAGGTTGGAGTAATCGACACGAGCAGTACTTC
.	TRBV19	TRBJ2-5	TRBD1	CATADRQRQETQYF	TGTGCCACCGCGGACAGGCAACGCCAAGAGACCCAGTACTTC
few	TRBV7-2	TRBJ2-3	.	CASSLDQTGSSDTQYF	TGTGCCAGCAGCTTAGATCAGACTGGATCTTCAGATACGCAGTATTTT
.	TRBV13	TRBJ2-5	.	CASSLGGPGGETQYF	TGTGCCAGCAGCTTAGGCGGTCCCGGGGGAGAGACCCAGTACTTC
once	TRBV27	TRBJ1-4	TRBD1	CASANAQGTEKLFF	TGTGCCAGCGCAAATGCACAGGGGACTGAAAAACTGTTTTTT
.	TRBV2	TRBJ2-2	.	CASNPLLQNTGELFF	TGTGCCAGCAACCCACTCTTACAGAACACCGGGGAGCTGTTTTTT
.	TRBV28	TRBJ2-6	.	CASNSDEAGANVLTF	TGTGCCAGCAATTCGGATGAAGCTGGGGCCAACGTCCTGACTTTC
.	TRBV7-8	TRBJ2-1	TRBD2	CASSLRDRGLAGDNEQFF	TGTGCCAGCAGCTTACGGGACAGGGGACTAGCGGGGGACAATGAGCAGTTCTTC
.	TRBV9	TRBJ2-1	.	CASSVVQTEYNEQFF	TGTGCCAGCAGCGTAGTACAAACGGAATACAATGAGCAGTTCTTC
.	TRBV10-3	TRBJ1-1	TRBD1	CAINRQGGAEAFF	TGTGCCATCAACAGACAGGGAGGTGCTGAAGCTTTCTTT
once	TRBV7-3	TRBJ1-3	.	CASSLLKDGKASAGNTIYF	TGTGCCAGCAGCTTACTTAAGGATGGGAAGGCGTCTGCTGGAAACACCATATATTTT
.	TRBV18	TRBJ2-5	.	CASSLGGGEETQYF	TGTGCCAGCTCCCTAGGGGGCGGGGAAGAGACCCAGTACTTC
.	TRBV9	TRBJ1-1	.	CASSARPLGEAFF	TGTGCCAGCAGCGCCCGACCCCTGGGTGAAGCTTTCTTT
.	TRBV6-1	TRBJ1-1	.	CASSERGLATEAFF	TGTGCCAGCAGTGAGCGGGGGCTGGCCACTGAAGCTTTCTTT
.	TRBV2	TRBJ1-3	TRBD1	CATGLGQVFSGNTIYF	TGTGCCACAGGCCTGGGACAGGTGTTCTCTGGAAACACCATATATTTT
.	TRBV29-1	TRBJ1-1	TRBD1	CSVETWTGRGTEAFF	TGCAGCGTCGAAACCTGGACAGGGAGGGGCACTGAAGCTTTCTTT
.	TRBV27	TRBJ1-2	.	CASSLFGGDGYTF	TGTGCCAGCAGTTTATTCGGGGGCGATGGCTACACCTTC
.	TRBV6-2/TRBV6-3	TRBJ1-5	.	CASSYRVGGNQPQHF	TGTGCCAGCAGTTACAGGGTTGGGGGCAATCAGCCCCAGCATTTT
.	TRBV28	TRBJ1-3	.	CASSPPGPGGDTIYF	TGTGCCAGCAGTCCCCCCGGTCCGGGGGGGGACACCATATATTTT
few	TRBV6-2/TRBV6-3	TRBJ1-4	.	CASSYVGEKLFF	TGTGCCAGCAGTTACGTTGGTGAAAAACTGTTTTTT
.	TRBV27	TRBJ2-7	TRBD2	CASSLLAGGFPYEQYF	TGTGCCAGCAGTTTACTAGCGGGAGGGTTCCCCTACGAGCAGTACTTC
.	TRBV28	TRBJ2-7	TRBD2	CASRGTSGAYEQYF	TGTGCCAGCAGGGGGACTAGCGGGGCCTACGAGCAGTACTTC
.	TRBV6-5	TRBJ2-7	.	CASSQGTLYEQYF	TGTGCCAGCAGCCAAGGGACATTATACGAGCAGTACTTC
.	TRBV20-1	TRBJ2-7	TRBD2	CSASPPYWAGGTYEQYF	TGCAGTGCTAGTCCCCCTTACTGGGCGGGAGGGACCTACGAGCAGTACTTC
.	TRBV12-3/TRBV12-4	TRBJ2-3	.	CASSRENADTQYF	TGTGCCAGCAGTCGGGAGAACGCAGATACGCAGTATTTT
.	TRBV7-3	TRBJ2-1	.	CASSLSPGDYNEQFF	TGTGCCAGCAGCTTATCACCGGGGGACTACAATGAGCAGTTCTTC
.	TRBV28	TRBJ1-1	.	CASSSSGTFMNTEAFF	TGTGCCAGCAGTTCTTCCGGGACATTCATGAACACTGAAGCTTTCTTT
.	TRBV5-1	TRBJ2-2	.	CASSITGSSAGELFF	TGCGCCAGCAGCATAACCGGGAGTTCAGCAGGGGAGCTGTTTTTT
.	TRBV15	TRBJ1-5	TRBD1	CATSTGGRGNQPQHF	TGTGCCACCAGCACAGGGGGCCGGGGCAATCAGCCCCAGCATTTT
.	TRBV7-7	TRBJ2-1	.	CASSPGQTSRNEQFF	TGTGCCAGCAGCCCAGGACAGACAAGTAGGAATGAGCAGTTCTTC
.	TRBV9	TRBJ2-1	.	CASSVAETTPNEQFF	TGTGCCAGCAGCGTAGCCGAGACTACTCCCAATGAGCAGTTCTTC
.	TRBV5-1	TRBJ1-5	.	CASSLTGSNQPQHF	TGCGCCAGCAGCTTGACAGGTAGCAATCAGCCCCAGCATTTT
few	TRBV27	TRBJ1-5	.	CASSPGLPYGNQPQHF	TGTGCCAGCAGCCCGGGCCTTCCCTACGGGAATCAGCCCCAGCATTTT
.	TRBV19	TRBJ2-6	TRBD1	CASSIGRGTLGANVLTF	TGTGCCAGTAGTATCGGCAGGGGGACCCTCGGGGCCAACGTCCTGACTTTC
.	TRBV30	TRBJ1-6	.	CAWSVGESPLHF	TGTGCCTGGAGTGTAGGGGAATCACCCCTCCACTTT
once	TRBV5-6	TRBJ1-1	.	CASSSYTEAFF	TGTGCCAGCAGCTCTTACACTGAAGCTTTCTTT
few	TRBV6-5	TRBJ2-1	.	CASRDYGTDVGEQFF	TGTGCCAGCAGGGACTACGGGACGGATGTCGGTGAGCAGTTCTTC
.	TRBV5-4	TRBJ2-3	TRBD1	CASSQGRGRTDTQYF	TGTGCCAGCAGCCAGGGTAGGGGGCGGACAGATACGCAGTATTTT
.	TRBV28	TRBJ2-7	TRBD1	CASSRTGGNYEQYF	TGTGCCAGCAGCCGGACAGGGGGAAACTACGAGCAGTACTTC
once	TRBV6-5	TRBJ1-1	.	CASSLDSMNTEAFF	TGTGCCAGCAGCCTGGACAGTATGAACACTGAAGCTTTCTTT
few	TRBV18	TRBJ1-1	.	CASSTVDDTEAFF	TGTGCCAGCTCCACGGTGGACGACACTGAAGCTTTCTTT
.	TRBV9	TRBJ2-7	.	CASSVGGSPITYEQYF	TGTGCCAGCAGCGTAGGCGGCTCCCCCATTACCTACGAGCAGTACTTC
.	TRBV28	TRBJ2-1	TRBD2	CASSLGLAGGQDEQFF	TGTGCCAGCAGTTTAGGACTAGCGGGAGGGCAAGATGAGCAGTTCTTC
few	TRBV6-5	TRBJ2-7	TRBD1	CASSYGSDRPYEQYF	TGTGCCAGCAGTTATGGCTCGGACAGGCCCTACGAGCAGTACTTC
.	TRBV7-2	TRBJ2-3	.	CASRFLPAHTQYF	TGTGCCAGCAGATTCCTCCCAGCGCATACGCAGTATTTT
.	TRBV18	TRBJ1-6	.	CASSPTGLGNSPLHF	TGTGCCAGCTCACCCACAGGGTTGGGGAATTCACCCCTCCACTTT
.	TRBV30	TRBJ2-7	.	CAWSAYRASYEQYF	TGTGCCTGGAGTGCTTACAGGGCCTCCTACGAGCAGTACTTC
.	TRBV2	TRBJ1-4	TRBD1	CASSGTGRREKLFF	TGTGCCAGCAGTGGGACAGGGAGGAGGGAAAAACTGTTTTTT
.	TRBV6-2/TRBV6-3	TRBJ1-5	TRBD1	CASSGRTGGNQPQHF	TGTGCCAGCAGTGGTAGGACAGGGGGCAATCAGCCCCAGCATTTT